The 4 T cell receptor beta chains listed next were all sequenced from one sample in a study of identical twins. TCRdb independently ran MiXCR on the 5' RACE reads; one entry per CDR3 protein. The sample consists of 200,000 to 250,000 distinct CDR3 sequences, 7.5% of them appearing once. This same sample was also taken into another study, of yellow fever vaccine responses in identical twins.

The sequenced material came from memory (CD45RO+) T cells sorted from blood. All receptors come from a woman aged 18-35 years in good health.

This clonotype was seen repeatedly, ten times or more. This sequence joins TRBV28 and TRBJ1-1, with D possibly being TRBD1 (6 bases). Germline V CDR1 and CDR2: MDHEN, SYDVKM. Between the trimmed V and J ends, which lost 3 bases and 1 base, there was a span of 9 bases. The CDR3 consists of 14 residues. CDR3 DNA: TGTGCCAGCAGTTTCGGAGGGGGGAACACTGAAGCTTTCTTT. It specifies CASSFGGGNTEAFF.

This clonotype was counted ten times or more. The chain uses TRBV29-1 and TRBJ1-2; 10 bases map to TRBD1. The CDR3 is 14 amino acids. Per germline, CDR1 SQVTM and CDR2 ANQGSEA. Trimming removed 5 bases from V and 6 bases from J; junction bases left unmatched: 9. The CDR3 sequence is CSVTTAGTGDGYTF. The CDR3 nucleotides read TGCAGCGTTACAACCGCCGGGACAGGGGATGGCTACACCTTC.

This chain uses TRBV14 with TRBJ2-1, with no clear D. CDR1 SGHDN and CDR2 FVKESK come from the germline V gene. V lost 1 base, J lost 4 bases, and 11 bases lay in between. The CDR3 has 15 amino acids. CDR3: CASSQATSGYNEQFF. CDR3 DNA: TGTGCCAGCAGCCAAGCCACCTCTGGGTACAATGAGCAGTTCTTC.

This clonotype appeared a few times. This chain connects TRBV9 to TRBJ2-2; maybe TRBD2 (5 bases). The CDR3 loop spans 15 amino acids. Trimming took off 0 bases at V and 5 bases at J, with 11 bases between the two ends. Per germline, CDR1 SGDLS and CDR2 YYNGEE. The CDR3 nucleotides read TGTGCCAGCAGCGTAGAGGGATCGGGGACCGGGGAGCTGTTTTTT. This codes for CASSVEGSGTGELFF.